This TCR beta chain was profiled in a study of T cells in Graves' hyperthyroidism and ophthalmopathy. Overall study context: Prior to any treatment, at the point of initial diagnosis, peripheral blood was collected. The study, taken as a whole, reports: A median about 6.2 months before onset, the model predicted ophthalmopathy. Most clonotypes expanded in thyroid above 0.001 were likewise present in blood.

The CDR3 loop spans 14 amino acids. Trimming cost V 6 bases and J 3 bases, with 18 bases left between them. Germline V gene lookup returns CDR1 DFQATT and CDR2 SNEGSKA (reference sequence). Researchers amplified the TCR beta CDR3 regions from RNA transcripts. The TCR CDR3 was amplified in a first-round RT-PCR using the HTBI primer set. TCRdb re-analysed the multiplex PCR reads in MiXCR, keeping a single row per CDR3 protein. The sample shows 400,000 or so distinct CDR3 sequences, 13% to 15% of them seen only once. This clonotype was recorded many times. Its antigen remains unknown. The authors took PBMCs from over 8.5 ml fresh peripheral blood.

This clonotype was sampled from an older woman with Graves' ophthalmopathy. The sequencing sample was made of blood. The chain links TRBV20-1 to TRBJ2-7; a weak D match, TRBD1 (6 bases). CDR3 coding DNA: TGCAGTGCCCACAGGGAAAATGTCCACTACGAGCAGTACTTC. Its protein product is CSAHRENVHYEQYF.